The clone carrying this T cell receptor (beta chain) has a handful of counts. Its antigen remains unidentified. This record comes from a study of T cell repertoires in cytomegalovirus infection. This CDR3 contains 14 residues. Germline V gene data show CDR1 as LGHNA and CDR2 as YSLEER. The ends were cut back, 5 bases at V and 8 bases at J, with 16 bases in the middle. TCRdb re-analysed the reads in MiXCR, keeping a single row per CDR3 protein. The sample includes some 940,000 distinct CDR3 sequences, less than 35% of them seen just once. The sequenced sample was cultured CD8+ T cells from PBMCs, obtained from culture after CMV antigen stimulation. The clonotype comes from a human donor in good health (CMV status not recorded). Some clones in this sample may be carry-over from other donors' samples. This rearrangement joins TRBV4-3 to TRBJ1-3; the D gene is possibly TRBD1 (5 bases). CDR3 bases: TGCGCCAGCAGCGACGGAGGGGATTGGGACACCATATATTTT. Amino acid sequence: CASSDGGDWDTIYF.